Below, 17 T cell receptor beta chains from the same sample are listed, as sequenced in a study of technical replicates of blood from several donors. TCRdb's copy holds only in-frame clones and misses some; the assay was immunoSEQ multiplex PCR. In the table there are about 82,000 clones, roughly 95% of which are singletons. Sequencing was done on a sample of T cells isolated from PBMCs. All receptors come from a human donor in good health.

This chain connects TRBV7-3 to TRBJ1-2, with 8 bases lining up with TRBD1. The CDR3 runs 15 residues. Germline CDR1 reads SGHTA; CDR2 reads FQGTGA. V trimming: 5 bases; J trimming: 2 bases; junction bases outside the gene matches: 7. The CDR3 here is CASSEGTGSNYGYTF. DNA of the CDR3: TGTGCCAGCAGCGAAGGGACAGGCTCAAACTATGGCTACACCTTC.

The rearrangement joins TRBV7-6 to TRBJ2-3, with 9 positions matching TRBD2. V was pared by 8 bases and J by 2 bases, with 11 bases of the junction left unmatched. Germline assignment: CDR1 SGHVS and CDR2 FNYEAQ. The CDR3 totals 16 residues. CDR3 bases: TGTGCCAGCGGAGGCCATAGCGGGAGTCCCACAGATACGCAGTATTTT. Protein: CASGGHSGSPTDTQYF.

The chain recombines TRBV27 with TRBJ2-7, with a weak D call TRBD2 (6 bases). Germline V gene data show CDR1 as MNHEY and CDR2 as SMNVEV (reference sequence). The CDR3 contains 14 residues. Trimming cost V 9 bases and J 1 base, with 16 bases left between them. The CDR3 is CASSWRGSSYEQYF. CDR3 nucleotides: TGTGCCAGTTCGTGGAGGGGAAGTTCCTACGAGCAGTACTTC.

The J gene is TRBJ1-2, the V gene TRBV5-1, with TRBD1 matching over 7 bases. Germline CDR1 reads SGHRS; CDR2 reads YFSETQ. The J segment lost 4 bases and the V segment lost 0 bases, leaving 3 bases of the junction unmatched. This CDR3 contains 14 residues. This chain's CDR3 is CASSLEGAGYGYTF. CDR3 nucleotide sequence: TGCGCCAGCAGCTTGGAGGGGGCGGGCTATGGCTACACCTTC.

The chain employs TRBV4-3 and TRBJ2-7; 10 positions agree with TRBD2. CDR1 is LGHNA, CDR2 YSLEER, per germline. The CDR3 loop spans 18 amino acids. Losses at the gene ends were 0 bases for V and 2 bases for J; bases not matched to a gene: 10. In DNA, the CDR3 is TGCGCCAGCAGCCAAGAAGGTGTAGGAACTAGCGGGACCTACGAGCAGTACTTC. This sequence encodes CASSQEGVGTSGTYEQYF.

The DNA of the CDR3 is TGTGCCAGCCTCGTGGCTGGCTCTAGCGGGTACAATGAGCAGTTCTTC. It is translated as CASLVAGSSGYNEQFF. The rearrangement uses TRBV28 and TRBJ2-1; 8 bases fit TRBD2. Germline loops: CDR1 MDHEN, CDR2 SYDVKM. The length of the CDR3 is 16 residues. V shed 8 bases, J shed 4 bases, and the junction held 13 bases outside the gene matches.

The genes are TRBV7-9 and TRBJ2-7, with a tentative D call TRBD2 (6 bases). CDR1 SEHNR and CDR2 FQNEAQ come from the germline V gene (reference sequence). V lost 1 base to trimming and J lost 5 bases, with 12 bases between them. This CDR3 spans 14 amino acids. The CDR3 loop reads CASSLEEGVNEQYF. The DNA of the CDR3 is TGTGCCAGCAGCTTAGAGGAGGGAGTCAACGAGCAGTACTTC.

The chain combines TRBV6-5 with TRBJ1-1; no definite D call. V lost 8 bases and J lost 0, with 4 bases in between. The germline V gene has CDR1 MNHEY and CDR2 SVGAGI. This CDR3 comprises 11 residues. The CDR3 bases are TGTGCCAGCTATATGAACACTGAAGCTTTCTTT. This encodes CASYMNTEAFF.

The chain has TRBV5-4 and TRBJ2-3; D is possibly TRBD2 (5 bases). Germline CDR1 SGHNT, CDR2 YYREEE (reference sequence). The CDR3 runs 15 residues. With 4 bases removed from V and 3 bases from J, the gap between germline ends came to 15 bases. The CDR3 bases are TGTGCCAGCAGCAAGCGGTGGTCGGATACAGATACGCAGTATTTT. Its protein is CASSKRWSDTDTQYF. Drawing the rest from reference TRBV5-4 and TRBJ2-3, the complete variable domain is ETGVTQSPTHLIKTRGQQVTLRCSSQSGHNTVSWYQQALGQGPQFIFQYYREEENGRGNFPPRFSGLQFPNYSSELNVNALELDDSALYLCASSKRWSDTDTQYFGPGTRLTVL.

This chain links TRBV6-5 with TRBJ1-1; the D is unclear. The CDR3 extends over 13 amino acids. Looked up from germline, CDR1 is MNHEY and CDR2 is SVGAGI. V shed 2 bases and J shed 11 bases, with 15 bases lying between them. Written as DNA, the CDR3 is TGTGCCAGCAGTTACGGCAGACACGGGGAGGCTTTCTTT. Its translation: CASSYGRHGEAFF.

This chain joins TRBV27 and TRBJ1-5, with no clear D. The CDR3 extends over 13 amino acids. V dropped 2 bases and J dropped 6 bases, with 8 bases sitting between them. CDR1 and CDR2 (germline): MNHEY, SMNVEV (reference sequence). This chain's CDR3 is CASSLSQAQPQHF. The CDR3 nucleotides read TGTGCCAGCAGTTTAAGTCAGGCTCAGCCCCAGCATTTT.

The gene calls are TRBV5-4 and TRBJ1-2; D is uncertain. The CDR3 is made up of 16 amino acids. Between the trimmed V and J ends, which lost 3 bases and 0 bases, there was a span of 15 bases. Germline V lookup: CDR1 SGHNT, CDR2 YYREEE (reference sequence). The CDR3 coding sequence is TGTGCCAGCAGCTCACAGACCCAAAAAGCTAACTATGGCTACACCTTC. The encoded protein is CASSSQTQKANYGYTF.

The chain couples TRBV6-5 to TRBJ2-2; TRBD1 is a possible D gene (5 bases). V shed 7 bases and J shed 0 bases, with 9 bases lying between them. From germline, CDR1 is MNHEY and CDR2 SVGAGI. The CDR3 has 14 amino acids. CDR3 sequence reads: CASNDRANTGELFF. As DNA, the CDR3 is TGTGCCAGCAACGACAGAGCGAACACCGGGGAGCTGTTTTTT.

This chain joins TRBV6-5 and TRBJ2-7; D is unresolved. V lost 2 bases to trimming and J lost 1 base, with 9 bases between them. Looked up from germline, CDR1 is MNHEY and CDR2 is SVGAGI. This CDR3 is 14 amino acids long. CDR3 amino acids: CASSYQHLSYEQYF. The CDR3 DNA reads TGTGCCAGCAGTTACCAACACCTGTCCTACGAGCAGTACTTC.

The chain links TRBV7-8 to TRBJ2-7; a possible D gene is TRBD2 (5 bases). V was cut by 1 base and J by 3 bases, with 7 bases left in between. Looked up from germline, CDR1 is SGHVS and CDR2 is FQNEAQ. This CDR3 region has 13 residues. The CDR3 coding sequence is TGTGCCAGCAGCTTAGGAGGGTTCTACGAGCAGTACTTC. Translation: CASSLGGFYEQYF.

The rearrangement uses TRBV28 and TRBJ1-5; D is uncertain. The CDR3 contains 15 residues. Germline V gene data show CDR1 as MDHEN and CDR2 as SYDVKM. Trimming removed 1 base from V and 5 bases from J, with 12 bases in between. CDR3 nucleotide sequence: TGTGCCAGCAGTTTATTATTCCAGGCTGATCAGCCCCAGCATTTT. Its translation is CASSLLFQADQPQHF. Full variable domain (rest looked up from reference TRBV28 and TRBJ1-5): DVKVTQSSRYLVKRTGEKVFLECVQDMDHENMFWYRQDPGLGLRLIYFSYDVKMKEKGDIPEGYSVSREKKERFSLILESASTNQTSMYLCASSLLFQADQPQHFGDGTRLSIL.

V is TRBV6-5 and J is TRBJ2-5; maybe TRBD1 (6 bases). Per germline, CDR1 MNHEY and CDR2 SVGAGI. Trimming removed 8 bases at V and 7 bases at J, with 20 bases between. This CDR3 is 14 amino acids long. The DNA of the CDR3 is TGTGCCAGCCATGGTACAACAGGGCCGGGGACCCAGTACTTC. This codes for CASHGTTGPGTQYF.